This entry describes one TCR beta chain. Only in-frame clones appear in the TCRdb table, and some are missing; sequencing was by immunoSEQ multiplex PCR. Of 280,000 or so clones listed, roughly nine tenths are singletons. The CDR3 consists of 13 residues. From germline, CDR1 is SGHRS and CDR2 YFSETQ. V shed 5 bases and J shed 0 bases, with 8 bases lying between them. The entry originates in a study of blood T cell repertoires in COVID-19. This chain joins TRBV5-1 and TRBJ2-5; D remains ambiguous. This TCR was sampled from a woman aged 50 to 60 who had been exposed to COVID-19. Sequenced input: PBMCs or T cells enriched from blood (not recorded which). CDR3 loop: CASRGTDQETQYF. The CDR3 nucleotides read TGCGCCAGCAGGGGCACGGACCAAGAGACCCAGTACTTC.